In this sample, the clone carrying this T cell receptor beta chain turned up many times. The data originate from a study of spatial heterogeneity in lung cancer. Study in general: Averaged across combinations, each unique TCR and UMI pairing appeared more than ten times in raw reads, which were uncorrected.

The study tagged each TCR cDNA molecule with a unique molecular identifier. TCRdb used MiXCR to reprocess the 5' RACE reads, holding one entry per CDR3 protein. This sample carries 60,000 to 75,000 distinct CDR3 sequences, around 6% of them seen once, and the ten largest clones take roughly 14%. Stated time point: sample taken at primary tumor resection. Whole RNA came from tumor, nontumor lung or frozen PBMC and was sequenced without being sorted. CDR3 size: 15 residues. The ends were cut back, 1 base at V and 8 bases at J, with 12 bases in the middle. The germline CDR1 and CDR2 sequences are SEHNR and FQNEAQ (reference sequence).

This clonotype was sampled from a female donor with early-stage non-small cell lung cancer. Specimen: PBMCs, collected at surgery. The rearrangement joins TRBV7-9 to TRBJ1-6; D gene uncertain. The CDR3 loop is CASSLDGQRDSPLHF. The DNA of the CDR3 is TGTGCCAGCAGCTTAGATGGGCAGAGAGATTCACCCCTCCACTTT. Together with reference TRBV7-9 and TRBJ1-6, the CDR3 gives the full variable domain: DTGVSQNPRHKITKRGQNVTFRCDPISEHNRLYWYRQTLGQGPEFLTYFQNEAQLEKSRLLSDRFSAERPKGSFSTLEIQRTEQGDSAMYLCASSLDGQRDSPLHFGNGTRLTVT.